This T cell receptor (beta chain) emerged from a study of T cells after yellow fever vaccination. In making TCR cDNA, 5'RACE template switching added a universal primer site and UMIs to it. TCRdb re-called the 5' RACE reads with MiXCR, one entry per CDR3 protein. The sample holds some 320,000 distinct CDR3 sequences, around 9.3% seen once. Findings of the study overall: CD4 and CD8 compartments shared a small share of clonotypes, likely from convergent recombination. FACS-sorted repertoires could harbor abundant contaminating bulk-population clonotypes.

This clonotype has only a few counts. What it binds is unknown. The CDR3 extends over 13 amino acids. Germline loops: CDR1 GTSNPN, CDR2 SVGIG (reference sequence). V was clipped by 0 bases and J by 3 bases, with 6 bases between them. The sample was CD4+ T cells sorted from PBMCs, taken 5 days after the yellow fever booster vaccination. This rearrangement joins TRBV30 to TRBJ1-5; D is uncertain. The TCR originated in a young man who received the YFV17D yellow fever vaccine. CDR3 sequence reads: CAWSVQDNQPQHF. CDR3 sequence (DNA): TGTGCCTGGAGTGTGCAGGACAATCAGCCCCAGCATTTT.